This record looks at one T cell receptor beta chain sequence and its context. This clone's antigen is unknown. Base quality data are lacking; no much larger clone is found one base away. The cohort was made up of approximately 670 healthy bone marrow donors. At the time of sampling, every cohort member was nominally healthy, though immune exposures that went unrecorded were likely present. The donor was CMV seropositive and belonged to the group of about 290 seropositive cohort members. Each donor provided a peripheral blood sample, and peripheral blood mononuclear cells were used for TCR beta sequencing. The Qiagen DNeasy Blood Extraction Kit was used to extract genomic DNA from the blood cell samples. At the junction V is shortened by 2 bases and J by 4 bases, with 6 bases in between. The germline V gene encodes CDR1 SEHNR and CDR2 FQNEAQ (reference sequence). The CDR3 sequence holds 13 residues, the cysteine and phenylalanine included. Only the CDR3 DNA is retained, 39 bases long and in frame from the first base.

The receptor library was made with the immunoSEQ multiplex PCR assay. For the multiplex PCR, a mixture combining 60 forward primers for TCR Vbeta segments and 13 reverse primers for TCR Jbeta segments was used. A multiplex PCR assay on genomic DNA amplified the CDR3 region of rearranged TCR beta genes. The Illumina HiSeq System was used to sequence the amplified TCR beta libraries as 87-base-pair reads. Under the source paper's analysis protocol: In a later analysis, some 80 million unique TCR beta chains were counted across the 500 to 850 repertoires, and around 10 million of these chains were shared by at least two donors. A nearest-neighbor algorithm error-corrected the raw reads and collapsed the reads into unique sequences, merging closely related sequences to remove PCR and sequencing errors. CDR3 sequences were aligned to IMGT reference sequences to assign V, D and J gene segments. For a sequence to be retained, a match of at least six nucleotides was required to both a V gene segment and a J gene segment. Rearrangements were called productive when the CDR3 lacked stop codons and stayed in frame with V and J; all others were non-productive. CDR3 was defined by IMGT convention, running from the second conserved V-encoded cysteine to the conserved J-encoded phenylalanine. Sequences without an unambiguous match to a single V gene segment were excluded from the earlier analysis of about 600 of the donors. An earlier analysis of 587 of the donors classified V segments as functional when productive rearrangements were above 56.7% and as segregating when the standard deviation between donors was above 5%. A statistical classification framework was built to diagnose cytomegalovirus status from the catalog of TCR beta chain sequences. A later analysis assigned V and J genes by comparing TCR nucleotide sequences with IMGT/GENE-DB human TR gene sequences. The TCRdist pipeline was used in a later analysis to assign CDR3 sequences and most-parsimonious VDJ recombination scenarios. In a later analysis, every TCR beta chain was defined by the combination of its CDR3 amino acid sequence and its V-gene family, and reads without a unique V-gene family were dropped. To address suspected cross-contamination and a sequencing artifact, a later analysis removed over 500 highly shared, low-generation-probability nucleotide sequences. In a later analysis, a clonal expansion index was calculated for each public chain from normalized within-repertoire ranks of inferred template counts. Generation probabilities in a later analysis came from a VDJ recombination model fitted to out-of-frame rearrangements, and those results were checked against IGoR. In a later analysis, TCR-TCR, TCR-HLA and TCR-CMV co-occurrence was scored with hypergeometric tests, and a repertoire-size bias correction was applied to TCR pairs. A later analysis estimated false discovery rates by permuting HLA or CMV assignments 20 times. In a later analysis, co-occurring TCRs were grouped using DBSCAN, with TCRdist sequence similarity added in when clustering inside HLA-allele-positive subsets. For co-occurrence clustering, repertoires with fewer than 30,000 or more than 120,000 public chains were excluded, along with roughly five repertoires with anomalous nucleotide sharing. TCRdb retrieved this table from immuneACCESS and kept in-frame rearrangements only. Not all clones are present; in checked studies, unresolved V genes account for under half, and no reason is known for the remainder. V, J and clone size are taken as reported in that table, and D and trimming were inferred from the DNA itself. The sample table contains approximately 180,000 clones; only one count was recorded for about 80% of them. The ten largest clonotypes hold 6.3% of the sample.

The data originate from a study of cytomegalovirus exposure and HLA in healthy donors (dated 2017 in TCRdb). About the full investigation: An earlier analysis of around 600 of the donors reported 250 to 350 Gb of sequence data and 117 million unique TCR beta sequences from 150 million to 200 million T cells. Rather than drawing on any new phenotypic data, the later analysis identified candidate immune exposures from TCR beta sequences and the way those sequences occurred across donors. In an earlier analysis of 587 of the donors, high-throughput TCR beta sequencing was used to judge whether each TCR beta V gene segment behaved as functional or pseudogenic. In a later genetic analysis, genome-wide SNP genotypes for about three fifths of the roughly 670 donors were used, and that subset was treated as a discovery cohort. The study combined high-throughput TCR immunosequencing, statistical association of individual TCRs with disease status, and machine learning to predict cytomegalovirus infection status. To study patterns of TCR occurrence, a later analysis re-analyzed previously published TCR beta repertoires from 550 to 800 donors and added high-resolution HLA genotyping. Every repertoire in the discovery cohort had been generated on one and the same sequencing platform. The study used immunosequencing to profile the T cell repertoires of under 700 subjects and linked those repertoires to cytomegalovirus serostatus. Donor age, sex, ethnicity and CMV serostatus were compiled alongside the repertoire data. HLA typing covered class I and class II loci at four-digit resolution. On average, roughly 240,000 unique TCR beta nucleotide sequences were sequenced per donor among 300 to 500 genotyped donors of the cohort, with around 19% of those sequences being non-productive. Roughly five DR-DQ haplotypes were treated as single units for association and clustering because of strong linkage in the cohort. The number of typed donors differed by locus: about 620-640 for A, B, C, DRB1 and DQB1; roughly 510 for DQA1; approximately 610 for DPA1; and roughly 470 for DPB1. Approximately 300 gigabases of sequencing data and around 80 million unique TCR sequences made up an early release that covered several hundred HLA-typed donors. Along with the approximately 620-subject first cohort, a separate validation cohort of over a hundred different subjects was used. The study aimed to test whether cataloging public T cell receptors could reveal signatures of past pathogen exposure. Of the 300 to 500 genotyped donors, 65% to 90% were placed in the genetic ancestry cluster associated with self-reported Caucasian donors. Study-level results and caveats: In a later analysis, HLA-associated TCR beta chains were found to be more clonally expanded and to have lower generation probabilities than equally common non-associated chains. In this cohort, only TCR beta chains were sequenced, and detectable features were limited by the absence of alpha or paired-chain data. The classifier was reported to diagnose cytomegalovirus status with high specificity and sensitivity in both the original cohort and the validation cohort. Specific HLA alleles were associated with over 15,000 TCR beta sequences at a false discovery rate of 0.05 in a later analysis. The earlier analysis of a few hundred of the donors excluded 15 to 20 rarely observed V segments, including chromosome 9 orphons, because counts were too low. While some public TCRs were present in many individuals, most TCR sequences turned up only very rarely across donors. A further reported finding was that TCR beta sequences accurately predicted the HLA-A and HLA-B alleles for most subjects in the first cohort. Presence/absence analyses assumed roughly uniform sequencing depth across donors, an assumption that may not hold. A cluster of highly shared sequence variants was judged likely to represent a technical artifact of the sequencing pipeline. In vitro tests confirmed that a few of the cytomegalovirus-associated TCR beta chains recognize cytomegalovirus antigens. For the cohort, immune exposure information was limited to CMV serostatus. According to a later analysis, most CMV-associated TCR beta chains appeared to be HLA-restricted, and the HLA associations seemed to be driven largely by CMV exposure. Compared with the approximately 670-donor mean, donors in an Asian-associated ancestry cluster had fewer N-insertions in productive TCRs, according to a later genetic analysis. An association between a missense DCLRE1C variant and V-gene and J-gene trimming of TCR beta chains was found in a later genetic analysis and replicated in an independent cohort. A later analysis reported that several top co-occurrence clusters appeared linked to parvovirus B19, influenza, CMV and Epstein-Barr virus. The study gave a list of about 170 TCR beta chains associated with cytomegalovirus. Because HLA typing was unavailable for some donors at each locus, only the typed subset was used in association tests. Some IMGT-functional V segments, including TRBV6-2 and TRBV6-3, could not be told apart with the 87-base-pair reads, so those segments were excluded. In a later analysis, TCR association rates were found to vary across HLA loci, with the most associated TCRs seen for DRB1 alleles and the fewest for HLA-C alleles. Assigning TCR associations to individual alleles was difficult when HLA alleles, especially DR and DQ, strongly co-occurred. It was suggested by the authors that the approach could potentially be generalized to other disease states and immunological phenotypes. Correlated functional status among segregating V segments might reflect linkage disequilibrium, but an unknown experimental factor could not be ruled out. An earlier analysis of 587 of the donors showed that most TCR beta V segments appeared in productive rearrangements either about 90% or about 30% of the time, which broadly matched IMGT annotations.

Sequenced sample: PBMCs. The receptor chain draws on TRBV7-9 and TRBJ2-1, with the D gene not clear enough to name. The clonotype originates from a man aged 40-49 years in good health and CMV-seropositive. DNA sequence: TGTGCCAGCAGCTTAATATCTTACAATGAGCAGTTCTTC. It translates to CASSLISYNEQFF.